This T cell receptor beta chain derives from a study of patients and donors after allogeneic stem cell transplantation. The CDR3 length is 13 residues. Trimming shortened V by 7 bases and J by 8 bases, and 17 bases separated the two germline ends. Germline V CDR1 and CDR2: LNHDA, SQIVND (reference sequence). TCRdb ran MiXCR on the RT-PCR reads and lists one entry per CDR3 protein. The sample carries some 880,000 distinct CDR3 sequences, around 17% recorded once. Sequenced material: blood, either unsorted or a sorted T cell fraction (not recorded which). The origin of this receptor is a human donor who was either an allogeneic HSCT recipient or a stem cell or donor lymphocyte infusion donor (not recorded which). It is not recorded whose cells these are; they may come from a transplant donor. This rearrangement joins TRBV19 to TRBJ1-2, with a tentative D call TRBD1 (6 bases). This CDR3 reads CASKLGQYGGYTF. CDR3 bases: TGTGCCAGTAAGCTCGGACAGTATGGCGGCTACACCTTC.